One and the same sample provided the 17 T cell receptor beta chains below, sequenced in a study of OX40 agonist ivuxolimab in advanced cancers. The repertoire was sequenced with immunoSEQ multiplex PCR; TCRdb's copy has only in-frame clones and lacks some. The profile shows 61,000 or so clones, approximately 90% of them singletons. The source material was CD4+ or CD8+ T cells sorted from blood, sampled in a trial of the OX40 agonist ivuxolimab. Every receptor here comes from an adult with an advanced solid tumor such as melanoma, head and neck, liver or kidney cancer.

J is TRBJ2-7 and V is TRBV21-1; TRBD1, the table's D call, lacks a check against the DNA. TRBV21-1 corresponds to a pseudogene. CDR3 size: 15 residues. CDR3 nucleotide sequence: TGTGCCAGCAGCAAAGTCTCACAGGGGGACGACGAGCAGTACTTC. It specifies CASSKVSQGDDEQYF.

The chain recombines TRBV7-2 with TRBJ2-7, with D perhaps matching TRBD2 (6 bases). The ends were cut back, 0 bases at V and 7 bases at J, with 13 bases in the middle. CDR3 length equals 14 residues. Germline lookup yields CDR1 SGHTA and CDR2 FQGNSA. CDR3 region: CASSLAIWGTEQYF. CDR3 sequence (DNA): TGTGCCAGCAGCTTAGCTATTTGGGGGACTGAGCAGTACTTC.

This chain links TRBV11-2 with TRBJ1-2; D not resolved. The CDR3 totals 14 residues. Germline CDR1 and CDR2: SGHAT and FQNNGV. V lost 5 bases, J lost 0 bases, and 10 bases lay in between. This CDR3 reads CASSKQYSNYGYTF. The DNA of the CDR3 is TGTGCCAGCAGCAAACAGTATTCTAACTATGGCTACACCTTC.

The CDR3 protein is CASSLAGQTFGYYEQYF. For the CDR3, the DNA is TGCGCCAGCAGCTTGGCAGGACAGACGTTTGGATATTACGAGCAGTACTTC. The rearrangement joins TRBV5-1 to TRBJ2-7; the D gene is possibly TRBD1 (6 bases). The ends were cut back, 0 bases at V and 4 bases at J, with 20 bases in the middle. Germline V gives CDR1 SGHRS, CDR2 YFSETQ. This CDR3 region has 17 residues.

This sequence joins TRBV6-5 and TRBJ1-6, with TRBD1 matching over 9 bases. Germline loops: CDR1 MNHEY, CDR2 SVGAGI. CDR3 size: 15 residues. The V gene end was trimmed by 6 bases and the J gene end by 6 bases; junction bases not matched to a gene: 6. In nucleotides, the CDR3 is TGTGCCAGCAGCTGGACAGGGGAACTTAATTCACCCCTCCACTTT. Translating gives CASSWTGELNSPLHF.

The CDR3, as DNA: TGTGCCATCTTGAGGAGTGTGACCGGGGAGCTGTTTTTT. This codes for CAILRSVTGELFF. The chain carries TRBV10-3 and TRBJ2-2; the D is unclear. Germline-derived CDR1 and CDR2 are ENHRY and SYGVKD. The CDR3 extends over 13 amino acids. The V gene lost 8 bases and the J gene lost 5 bases, with 12 bases spanning the gap.

This clone was recorded a few times. The rearrangement joins TRBV19 to TRBJ1-6; D remains ambiguous. CDR1 and CDR2 from the germline V gene are LNHDA and SQIVND (reference sequence). The CDR3 is 12 residues long. The V gene lost 4 bases and the J gene lost 9 bases, with 7 bases spanning the gap. CDR3 DNA: TGTGCCAGTAGTAACGTCGGTTCACCCCTCCACTTT. The encoded protein is CASSNVGSPLHF.

The genes are TRBV15 and TRBJ1-3, with D possibly TRBD1 on 6 matching bases. The CDR3 loop spans 17 amino acids. CDR1 and CDR2 (germline): LNHNV, YYDKDF (reference sequence). The V gene lost 3 bases and the J gene lost 0 bases, with 15 bases spanning the gap. The CDR3 DNA follows: TGTGCCACCAGCAGTCACGCCGGGACAATCTCTGGAAACACCATATATTTT. It codes for CATSSHAGTISGNTIYF.

The CDR3 DNA is TGCGCCAGCAGTGAGTCGATGCAGGCGAATCAGCCCCAGCATTTT. Translating gives CASSESMQANQPQHF. This sequence joins TRBV10-2 and TRBJ1-5, with D unclear. The V and J ends lost 0 bases and 4 bases respectively, with 10 bases between them. The CDR3 is made up of 15 amino acids. CDR1 is WSHSY, CDR2 SAAADI, per germline.

The chain carries TRBV5-1 and TRBJ2-7; D call uncertain. Germline lookup yields CDR1 SGHRS and CDR2 YFSETQ. CDR3 size: 16 residues. Trimming took off 0 bases at V and 0 bases at J, with 13 bases between the two ends. The CDR3 sequence is CASSLDPPVSSYEQYF. For the CDR3, the DNA is TGCGCCAGCAGCTTGGACCCCCCGGTTAGCTCCTACGAGCAGTACTTC.

The chain links TRBV6-5 to TRBJ1-2, with D possibly TRBD1 on 5 matching bases. CDR1 MNHEY and CDR2 SVGAGI come from the germline V gene. The CDR3 is made up of 14 amino acids. Trimming removed 6 bases at V and 6 bases at J, with 17 bases between. The CDR3 sequence is CASSLGGGFHGYTF. The CDR3 nucleotides are TGTGCCAGCAGCCTCGGTGGGGGATTTCATGGCTACACCTTC.

This clone was recorded a few times. V usage is TRBV5-1 and J usage is TRBJ1-2; perhaps TRBD1 as D (6 bases). Germline CDR1 reads SGHRS; CDR2 reads YFSETQ. Trimming pared 5 bases from V and 5 bases from J, leaving 16 bases between. This CDR3 has 14 residues. CDR3: CASRTGTSGYGYTF. The CDR3, as DNA: TGCGCCAGCAGAACAGGGACCAGTGGATATGGCTACACCTTC.

The chain couples TRBV19 to TRBJ1-6, with a weak D call TRBD1 (6 bases). Trimming took 5 bases from V and 5 from J, leaving 13 bases between them. Germline values: CDR1 LNHDA, CDR2 SQIVND (reference sequence). The CDR3 covers 15 residues. DNA for the CDR3: TGTGCCAGTAGTGGGGCAGGGGCGGATAATTCACCCCTCCACTTT. Protein: CASSGAGADNSPLHF.

The V and J genes are TRBV9 and TRBJ2-2; D possibly corresponds to TRBD1 (6 bases). Germline CDR1 and CDR2: SGDLS and YYNGEE. Trimming pared 3 bases from V and 1 base from J, leaving 13 bases between. The CDR3 is made up of 16 amino acids. CDR3 region: CASSGTGWQNTGELFF. In DNA form, the CDR3 reads TGTGCCAGCAGCGGAACAGGGTGGCAGAACACCGGGGAGCTGTTTTTT.

The genes are TRBV19 and TRBJ2-1; the D gene is possibly TRBD2 (6 bases). Germline lookup yields CDR1 LNHDA and CDR2 SQIVND (reference sequence). The CDR3 totals 19 residues. V was clipped by 2 bases and J by 1 base, with 21 bases between them. CDR3 DNA: TGTGCCAGTAGTATAAGGGCGGGGCGGCAGGTGGGATCCTACAATGAGCAGTTCTTC. It yields the protein CASSIRAGRQVGSYNEQFF.

This chain uses TRBV5-6 with TRBJ1-1; 9 bases map to TRBD1. The length of the CDR3 is 13 residues. V shed 4 bases, J shed 10 bases, and the junction held 8 bases outside the gene matches. Per the germline V gene, CDR1 is SGHDT and CDR2 is YYEEEE. The CDR3 loop is CASSPNRQGGAFF. For the CDR3, the DNA is TGTGCCAGCAGCCCAAACCGACAGGGGGGAGCTTTCTTT.

The chain uses TRBV9 and TRBJ1-5, with unresolved D. The V gene lost 3 bases and the J gene lost 0 bases, with 4 bases spanning the gap. This CDR3 is built from 13 residues. Per germline, CDR1 SGDLS and CDR2 YYNGEE. The CDR3 is CASSESSNQPQHF. Here the CDR3 DNA reads TGTGCCAGCAGCGAAAGTAGCAATCAGCCCCAGCATTTT.